The 26 T cell receptor beta chains given below trace back to one sample, sequenced in a study of T cells in Graves' hyperthyroidism and ophthalmopathy. Authors of the study amplified TCR beta CDR3 regions from RNA transcripts. RT-PCR in the first round (using the HTBI primer set) targeted the TCR CDR3. A single record per CDR3 protein comes from TCRdb applying MiXCR to the multiplex PCR reads. The sample contains 640,000 or so distinct CDR3 sequences, about 15% of which appear only once. The material sequenced was blood. These receptor sequences come from a woman between 35 and 50 years old with Graves' ophthalmopathy.

This clonotype appeared many times. The rearrangement links TRBV12-3 or TRBV12-4 to TRBJ2-7; D is tentatively TRBD1 or TRBD2 (6 bases each). With 7 bases removed from V and 11 bases from J, the gap between germline ends came to 21 bases. The CDR3 consists of 13 residues. The CDR3 coding sequence is TGTGCCAGCAACAAGGATGGAGGGGGAAGAGAGTACTTC. Amino acid sequence: CASNKDGGGREYF.

The chain couples TRBV2 to TRBJ2-7; D might be TRBD1 or TRBD2, each matching 5 bases. CDR3 length: 14 amino acids. V was shortened by 7 bases and J by 0 bases, with 13 bases between the two germline ends. Looked up from germline, CDR1 is SNHLY and CDR2 is FYNNEI. The CDR3 DNA is TGTGCCAGCAACCTCGGGGCAAGCTCCTACGAGCAGTACTTC. Amino acids: CASNLGASSYEQYF.

This clonotype was counted many times. This chain uses TRBV20-1 with TRBJ2-5, with TRBD2 identical over 9 bases. Germline V lookup: CDR1 DFQATT, CDR2 SNEGSKA (reference sequence). The trim removed 3 bases at V and 5 bases at J, leaving 10 bases unmatched. This CDR3 has 15 residues. In DNA form, the CDR3 reads TGCAGTGCTAGTTCCGGACTAGCGACAGAGGAGACCCAGTACTTC. Its translation: CSASSGLATEETQYF.

This clonotype was observed at least ten times. This chain's CDR3 is CASSSTSVEQYF. The CDR3, as DNA: TGTGCCAGCAGTTCGACTAGCGTCGAGCAGTACTTC. The chain is built from TRBV7-9 and TRBJ2-7; 8 bases are a match to TRBD2. From germline, CDR1 is SEHNR and CDR2 FQNEAQ (reference sequence). J was trimmed by 6 bases and V by 6 bases; bases with no gene match: 4. CDR3 length: 12 residues.

This clonotype showed up just a few times. The chain combines TRBV11-2 with TRBJ2-5, with 9 bases lining up with TRBD2. CDR1 and CDR2 (germline): SGHAT, FQNNGV. The CDR3 is 16 amino acids. V shed 1 base, J shed 2 bases, and the junction held 5 bases outside the gene matches. The CDR3 is CASSLAWTSAQETQYF. The CDR3 DNA sequence: TGTGCCAGCAGCTTAGCCTGGACTAGCGCTCAAGAGACCCAGTACTTC.

This clonotype was recorded many times. This chain uses TRBV20-1 with TRBJ2-7; D might be TRBD1 (7 bases). V was trimmed by 6 bases and J by 3 bases, leaving 15 bases between them. CDR1 is DFQATT, CDR2 SNEGSKA, per germline (reference sequence). The CDR3 consists of 13 residues. CDR3 bases: TGCAGTGCGGAGGGACAGTCAGACTACGAGCAGTACTTC. Protein: CSAEGQSDYEQYF.

A few counts support this clonotype. This chain connects TRBV7-9 to TRBJ1-1, with unresolved D. Trimming stripped 5 bases from V and 0 bases from J, with 13 bases between. Per the germline V gene, CDR1 is SEHNR and CDR2 is FQNEAQ (reference sequence). The CDR3 runs to 15 residues. CDR3 loop: CASSTPDLVNTEAFF. CDR3 sequence (DNA): TGTGCCAGCAGCACCCCAGACCTTGTGAACACTGAAGCTTTCTTT. The variable domain in full, completed from reference TRBV7-9 and TRBJ1-1, reads DTGVSQNPRHKITKRGQNVTFRCDPISEHNRLYWYRQTLGQGPEFLTYFQNEAQLEKSRLLSDRFSAERPKGSFSTLEIQRTEQGDSAMYLCASSTPDLVNTEAFFGQGTRLTVV.

The chain combines TRBV7-2 with TRBJ1-1; D ambiguous. V gave up 3 bases and J gave up 3 bases, with 8 bases separating them. Germline V gene data show CDR1 as SGHTA and CDR2 as FQGNSA. This CDR3 is 13 amino acids long. CDR3 sequence reads: CASSFWADTEAFF. In DNA, the CDR3 is TGTGCCAGCAGCTTCTGGGCGGACACTGAAGCTTTCTTT.

The genes are TRBV18 and TRBJ1-1, with 8 bases that match TRBD1. The CDR3 spans 15 residues. The J segment lost 5 bases and the V segment lost 3 bases, leaving 8 bases of the junction unmatched. From germline, CDR1 is KGHSH and CDR2 LQKENI. The CDR3 nucleotides read TGTGCCAGCTCACCCCAGGGGGCGCGGGATACTGAAGCTTTCTTT. Translating gives CASSPQGARDTEAFF.

The rearrangement uses TRBV29-1 and TRBJ2-7, with 7 bases that match TRBD2. Germline loops: CDR1 SQVTM, CDR2 ANQGSEA. The CDR3 extends over 13 amino acids. After removal of 4 bases from V and 4 bases from J, the junction contained 7 bases not matched to a gene. CDR3 region: CSVVVAGLYEQYF. CDR3 in DNA: TGCAGCGTTGTCGTAGCGGGCTTATACGAGCAGTACTTC.

This clonotype was seen ten or more times. The chain has TRBV28 and TRBJ2-7, with D uncertain. From germline, CDR1 is MDHEN and CDR2 SYDVKM. V lost 5 bases to trimming and J lost 3 bases, with 11 bases between them. This CDR3 is 13 amino acids long. Written as DNA, the CDR3 is TGTGCCAGCAGTGCCTCAGTGGACTACGAGCAGTACTTC. Translated, it gives CASSASVDYEQYF.

The chain employs TRBV19 and TRBJ2-6; no reliable D call. CDR3 size: 17 residues. CDR1 LNHDA and CDR2 SQIVND come from the germline V gene (reference sequence). With 3 bases removed from V and 0 bases from J, the gap between germline ends came to 12 bases. The CDR3 coding sequence is TGTGCCAGTAGTATCCCCCCGCGCGCCTCTGGGGCCAACGTCCTGACTTTC. It specifies CASSIPPRASGANVLTF.

CDR3 in amino acids: CASSLEWTRPRNAEAFF. As DNA, the CDR3 is TGTGCCAGCAGCTTGGAATGGACTCGACCAAGAAACGCTGAAGCTTTCTTT. The chain is built from TRBV7-8 and TRBJ1-1; D not certain. Per the germline V gene, CDR1 is SGHVS and CDR2 is FQNEAQ. The germline V and J ends were trimmed by 3 bases and 6 bases, with 23 bases remaining between them. CDR3 size: 17 residues.

Only a few counts were recorded for this clonotype. The chain employs TRBV18 and TRBJ2-4, with D perhaps matching TRBD2 (7 bases). Between the trimmed V and J ends, which lost 2 bases and 8 bases, there was a span of 16 bases. CDR1 and CDR2 (germline): KGHSH, LQKENI. This CDR3 has 15 residues. In DNA, the CDR3 is TGTGCCAGCTCACCAGTTCCCGGCGGGGGCCACATTCAGTACTTC. The encoded protein is CASSPVPGGGHIQYF. Full variable domain (outside the CDR3, taken from reference TRBV18 and TRBJ2-4): NAGVMQNPRHLVRRRGQEARLRCSPMKGHSHVYWYRQLPEEGLKFMVYLQKENIIDESGMPKERFSAEFPKEGPSILRIQQVVRGDSAAYFCASSPVPGGGHIQYFGAGTRLSVL.

The sample holds many counts of this clonotype. The chain has TRBV5-6 and TRBJ2-7; 7 nucleotides match TRBD2. Germline V gene data show CDR1 as SGHDT and CDR2 as YYEEEE. Germline trimming cut 4 bases from V and 2 bases from J; bases unmatched to any gene: 6. This CDR3 has 14 residues. CDR3 region: CASSTSGATYEQYF. Here the CDR3 DNA reads TGTGCCAGCAGCACAAGCGGGGCCACCTACGAGCAGTACTTC.

This chain links TRBV25-1 with TRBJ2-7; 7 nucleotides line up with TRBD1. Looked up from germline, CDR1 is MGHDK and CDR2 is SYGVNS. CDR3 length equals 13 residues. Trimming at V came to 4 bases and at J to 9 bases, leaving 9 bases not matched to a gene. CDR3 protein: CASSGFGRTGQYF. Written as DNA, the CDR3 is TGTGCCAGCAGTGGTTTCGGGCGGACAGGGCAGTACTTC.

This clonotype is a singleton in its sample. A much larger clone differs from this one at a single base, so this may be a read error. This chain links TRBV7-2 with TRBJ1-2; perhaps TRBD1 as D (5 bases). This CDR3 comprises 13 residues. The V gene lost 4 bases and the J gene lost 8 bases, with 14 bases spanning the gap. The V gene's germline CDR1 is SGHTA and CDR2 FQGNSA. The CDR3 protein is CASSSMLRGGYTF. CDR3 DNA: TGTGCCAGCAGCTCAATGTTAAGGGGCGGCTACACCTTC.

At least ten counts were recorded for this clonotype. The chain couples TRBV30 to TRBJ2-5; D gene ambiguous. The CDR3 loop spans 12 amino acids. Germline CDR1 GTSNPN, CDR2 SVGIG (reference sequence). V was shortened by 0 bases and J by 4 bases, with 6 bases between the two germline ends. The CDR3 is CAWSVIPETQYF. For the CDR3, the DNA is TGTGCCTGGAGTGTAATACCAGAGACCCAGTACTTC.

The chain combines TRBV5-1 with TRBJ1-4, with 9 bases matching TRBD1. Germline V gives CDR1 SGHRS, CDR2 YFSETQ. The CDR3 is made up of 16 amino acids. V was pared by 3 bases and J by 6 bases, with 9 bases of the junction left unmatched. The CDR3 sequence: CASSYGQGWIDEKLFF. The CDR3 coding sequence is TGCGCCAGCAGCTACGGACAGGGGTGGATCGATGAAAAACTGTTTTTT. Drawing the rest from reference TRBV5-1 and TRBJ1-4, the complete variable domain is KAGVTQTPRYLIKTRGQQVTLSCSPISGHRSVSWYQQTPGQGLQFLFEYFSETQRNKGNFPGRFSGRQFSNSRSEMNVSTLELGDSALYLCASSYGQGWIDEKLFFGSGTQLSVL.

This clonotype was seen more than once but under ten times. This chain uses TRBV7-2 with TRBJ2-4; 9 bases match TRBD1. The CDR3 consists of 14 residues. The germline V gene encodes CDR1 SGHTA and CDR2 FQGNSA. Losses at the gene ends were 3 bases for V and 5 bases for J; bases not matched to a gene: 2. The CDR3 nucleotides read TGTGCCAGCAGCTTCGACAGGGGGGAAAACATTCAGTACTTC. Translation gives CASSFDRGENIQYF.

The V and J genes are TRBV18 and TRBJ2-7; 13 positions agree with TRBD2. The CDR3 spans 20 residues. Looked up from germline, CDR1 is KGHSH and CDR2 is LQKENI. The J segment lost 2 bases and the V segment lost 5 bases, leaving 18 bases of the junction unmatched. CDR3 residues: CASSSSGQRTSGRLPYEQYF. In DNA, the CDR3 is TGTGCCAGCTCATCCTCGGGGCAGCGGACTAGCGGGAGATTACCCTACGAGCAGTACTTC.

V and J are TRBV11-1 and TRBJ1-3; D remains unclear. Per the germline V gene, CDR1 is SGHAT and CDR2 is FQDESV (reference sequence). The V and J ends lost 5 bases and 4 bases respectively, with 21 bases between them. The CDR3 spans 17 residues. For the CDR3, the DNA is TGTGCCAGCAGCCCCAGTTTCGGACCCCATCCCGGAAACACCATATATTTT. This encodes CASSPSFGPHPGNTIYF. Combining the CDR3 with reference TRBV11-1 and TRBJ1-3 gives the whole variable domain EAEVAQSPRYKITEKSQAVAFWCDPISGHATLYWYRQILGQGPELLVQFQDESVVDDSQLPKDRFSAERLKGVDSTLKIQPAELGDSAMYLCASSPSFGPHPGNTIYFGEGSWLTVV.

This clonotype was counted many times. The chain links TRBV15 to TRBJ2-5; 8 nucleotides align to TRBD2. The CDR3 is 13 residues long. Losses at the gene ends were 8 bases for V and 10 bases for J; bases not matched to a gene: 12. The germline gives CDR1 LNHNV, CDR2 YYDKDF (reference sequence). The CDR3 is CATSRGGAGGQYF. Here the CDR3 DNA reads TGTGCCACCTCCCGTGGAGGTGCGGGAGGCCAGTACTTC.

This clonotype was seen at least ten times. The V call is TRBV4-2, the J call TRBJ1-2, with D perhaps matching TRBD1 (5 bases). Trimming cost V 4 bases and J 8 bases, with 17 bases left between them. CDR1 is LGHNA and CDR2 is YNFKEQ in the germline V gene. This CDR3 spans 14 amino acids. The CDR3 bases are TGTGCCAGCAGCCCCCCGGGGAGCCGGGGGGGCTACACCTTC. Its protein is CASSPPGSRGGYTF.

This clonotype rates as medium-sized. CDR3 nucleotides: TGTGCCAGCAGCTTCGCGGCGGCCTACGAGCAGTACTTC. Protein sequence: CASSFAAAYEQYF. The chain has TRBV12-3 or TRBV12-4 and TRBJ2-7; no firm D call. Trimming took 6 bases from V and 2 from J, leaving 11 bases between them. The CDR3 consists of 13 residues.

This clonotype was seen many times. The J gene is TRBJ1-2, the V gene TRBV12-3 or TRBV12-4; 7 bases are shared with TRBD1. V shed 6 bases, J shed 4 bases, and the junction held 5 bases outside the gene matches. The CDR3 covers 13 residues. The CDR3 is CASSPGQRYGYTF. Written as DNA, the CDR3 is TGTGCCAGCAGCCCGGGACAGCGCTATGGCTACACCTTC.